The rows below give T cell receptor beta chains drawn from one sample of a study of early T cells in non-severe SARS-CoV-2 infection. MiXCR was run by TCRdb on the 5' RACE reads, yielding one entry per CDR3 protein. The table shows some 32,000 distinct CDR3 sequences, with 5.7% occurring only once. Input material: whole blood. These receptor sequences come from an adult who was a healthcare worker with PCR-confirmed SARS-CoV-2 infection or an uninfected control (not recorded which). Each CDR3 is given with its conserved first and last residue. Fields, in order: J gene, clone size, D gene, V gene, CDR3 protein, CDR3 DNA. A D gene is named only where the DNA matches it firmly. The listing skips clone size in some rows; elsewhere it reads once, few, many or a size class.

TRBJ1-6 | NA | NA | TRBV27 | CASSFTGPNSPLHF | TGTGCCAGCAGTTTCACCGGGCCCAATTCACCCCTCCACTTT
TRBJ2-1 | few | NA | TRBV28 | CASRTGDQSSANNEQFF | TGTGCCAGCAGAACGGGGGACCAATCTTCCGCGAACAATGAGCAGTTCTTC
TRBJ2-1 | few | NA | TRBV24-1 | CATSDSQKFSYNEQFF | TGTGCCACCAGTGATTCTCAGAAGTTCTCCTACAATGAGCAGTTCTTC
TRBJ2-3 | many | NA | TRBV6-2/TRBV6-3 | CASSALTLGDTQYF | TGTGCCAGCAGTGCGTTAACCCTTGGGGATACGCAGTATTTT
TRBJ2-7 | many | NA | TRBV5-1 | CASSHTDSSYEQYF | TGCGCCAGCAGCCACACGGACAGCTCCTACGAGCAGTACTTC
TRBJ2-2 | many | TRBD2 | TRBV9 | CASSVGIGRAGGTGELFF | TGTGCCAGCAGCGTGGGGATCGGGAGGGCAGGAGGAACCGGGGAGCTGTTTTTT
TRBJ2-7 | many | NA | TRBV7-9 | CASSPDGGTGTYEQYF | TGTGCCAGCAGCCCCGACGGTGGGACTGGAACCTACGAGCAGTACTTC
TRBJ1-5 | many | NA | TRBV18 | CASSPRSEGPQHF | TGTGCCAGCTCACCACGCTCAGAGGGGCCCCAGCATTTT
TRBJ1-5 | many | NA | TRBV3-1 | CASSAWDSNQPQHF | TGTGCCAGCAGCGCCTGGGATAGCAATCAGCCCCAGCATTTT
TRBJ1-2 | NA | NA | TRBV30 | CAWSAPHPTF | TGTGCCTGGAGTGCCCCCCATCCCACCTTC
TRBJ2-7 | many | NA | TRBV28 | CASSLRFGRKSYEQYF | TGTGCCAGCAGTTTACGCTTCGGACGGAAAAGCTACGAGCAGTACTTC
TRBJ2-1 | many | NA | TRBV12-3/TRBV12-4 | CASRIPGSHNEQFF | TGTGCCAGCAGGATACCAGGGAGCCACAATGAGCAGTTCTTC
TRBJ1-2 | many | TRBD1 | TRBV18 | CASSPGTDYGYTF | TGTGCCAGCTCACCCGGGACAGACTATGGCTACACCTTC
TRBJ2-2 | NA | TRBD1 | TRBV2 | CASGTGGMRSGELFF | TGTGCCAGCGGGACAGGGGGCATGAGGTCCGGGGAGCTGTTTTTT
TRBJ2-2 | many | TRBD2 | TRBV19 | CASSGLANTGELFF | TGTGCCAGCTCGGGACTAGCTAACACCGGGGAGCTGTTTTTT
TRBJ2-1 | many | TRBD2 | TRBV6-2/TRBV6-3 | CASSLGLAGPARVEQFF | TGTGCCAGCAGTCTTGGACTAGCGGGTCCTGCGAGGGTCGAGCAGTTCTTC
TRBJ2-7 | NA | NA | TRBV28 | CASSLGPEDEQYF | TGTGCCAGCAGTTTAGGGCCCGAAGACGAGCAGTACTTC
TRBJ1-6 | many | NA | TRBV7-2 | CASSLGRTVSPLHF | TGTGCCAGCAGCTTAGGGAGGACAGTTTCACCCCTCCACTTT
TRBJ1-4 | NA | NA | TRBV7-9 | CASSLPTATNEKLFF | TGTGCCAGCAGCTTACCTACAGCAACTAATGAAAAACTGTTTTTT
TRBJ2-7 | many | NA | TRBV5-6 | CASSLVGPSVDEQYF | TGTGCCAGCAGCTTGGTGGGTCCCTCCGTAGACGAGCAGTACTTC
TRBJ1-1 | many | NA | TRBV20-1 | CSARRQRNTEAFF | TGCAGTGCTAGGAGACAGCGAAACACTGAAGCTTTCTTT
TRBJ2-3 | few | TRBD1 | TRBV5-1 | CASSFGDRDTDTQYF | TGCGCCAGCAGCTTTGGAGACAGGGACACAGATACGCAGTATTTT
TRBJ2-7 | many | TRBD2 | TRBV19 | CASSPRPASGGFSYEQYF | TGTGCCAGTAGTCCCCGGCCGGCTAGCGGAGGTTTCTCCTACGAGCAGTACTTC
TRBJ2-3 | many | TRBD1 | TRBV7-9 | CASNRPRDRDRDTQYF | TGTGCCAGCAACCGCCCCCGGGACAGGGACAGAGATACGCAGTATTTT
TRBJ2-1 | many | TRBD2 | TRBV12-3/TRBV12-4 | CASSPRGTSGRAREQFF | TGTGCCAGCAGTCCCCGAGGGACTAGCGGGAGGGCCAGGGAGCAGTTCTTC
TRBJ2-6 | few | NA | TRBV11-2 | CASSSRVSRANVLTF | TGTGCCAGCAGCTCCAGGGTTTCGAGGGCCAACGTCCTGACTTTC
TRBJ2-1 | many | NA | TRBV7-9 | CASGAGNNEQFF | TGTGCCAGCGGAGCGGGCAACAATGAGCAGTTCTTC
TRBJ2-1 | many | TRBD1 | TRBV7-6 | CASSRQGAWEQFF | TGTGCCAGCAGCAGACAGGGGGCATGGGAGCAGTTCTTC
TRBJ1-2 | medium-sized | NA | TRBV5-4 | CASSLINRRGAQDGYTF | TGTGCCAGCAGCTTGATCAATCGTCGGGGGGCGCAGGATGGCTACACCTTC
TRBJ2-7 | few | TRBD2 | TRBV4-2 | CASSQDTGTSGYEQYF | TGTGCCAGCAGCCAAGATACCGGGACTAGCGGATACGAGCAGTACTTC